A selection of T cell receptor beta chains follows, all from one sample in a study of shared clonotypes between healthy human individuals. Assay used: immunoSEQ multiplex PCR; TCRdb lists only in-frame clones, some missing. Altogether 600,000 to 750,000 clones are present, approximately 75% being singletons, with the ten largest covering 1.8%. The sequenced sample was memory CD4+ T cells sorted from blood. All receptors derive from a woman aged 25 to 39 in good health. CDR3s include the opening cysteine and the closing phenylalanine or tryptophan. A D gene is named only where the DNA matches it firmly. For some rows the clone size is stated as once, few or many, or as a class when expanded; others skip it.

clone_size,cdr3_length,v_call,d_call,j_call,cdr3_aa,cdr3_nt
NA,13,TRBV27,NA,TRBJ2-3,CASSALSTDTQYF,TGTGCCAGCAGTGCCTTGAGCACAGATACGCAGTATTTT
NA,15,TRBV21-1,NA,TRBJ2-7,CASSYRGRNSYEQYF,TGTGCCAGCAGCTACAGGGGACGAAACTCCTACGAGCAGTACTTC
NA,15,TRBV6-1,TRBD2,TRBJ2-7,CATSPTTSGSYEQYF,TGTGCCACCTCACCCACAACTAGCGGGTCCTACGAGCAGTACTTC
once,12,TRBV28,NA,TRBJ2-5,CASSLKQGTQYF,TGTGCCAGCAGTCTCAAACAGGGAACCCAGTACTTC
NA,14,TRBV6-5,NA,TRBJ1-4,CASSLERGNEKLFF,TGTGCCAGCAGTTTGGAGAGGGGTAATGAAAAACTGTTTTTT
NA,15,TRBV19,NA,TRBJ2-1,CASTQDPSSYNEQFF,TGTGCCAGTACCCAGGACCCTAGCTCCTACAATGAGCAGTTCTTC
NA,14,TRBV11-2,TRBD2,TRBJ2-1,CASSPLLAGNEQFF,TGTGCCAGCAGCCCTTTATTAGCGGGCAATGAGCAGTTCTTC
NA,15,TRBV6-4,NA,TRBJ2-1,CASAPGPHSYNEQFF,TGTGCCAGCGCCCCGGGACCCCACTCCTACAATGAGCAGTTCTTC
NA,14,TRBV6-6,NA,TRBJ2-7,CASSLGDGAYEQYF,TGTGCCAGCAGCCTAGGGGATGGGGCCTACGAGCAGTACTTC
NA,15,TRBV19,TRBD2,TRBJ2-5,CASSQLAGGPETQYF,TGTGCCAGTAGCCAACTAGCGGGAGGGCCAGAGACCCAGTACTTC
NA,14,TRBV28,TRBD1,TRBJ1-2,CASSLGQGTYGYTF,TGTGCCAGCAGTCTGGGACAGGGGACCTATGGCTACACCTTC
NA,14,TRBV6-1,NA,TRBJ1-5,CASSEGTGNQPQHF,TGTGCCAGCAGTGAAGGGACGGGGAATCAGCCCCAGCATTTT
few,18,TRBV28,TRBD1,TRBJ1-2,CASSLLSDRVSVPVGYTF,TGTGCCAGCAGTTTATTGAGCGACAGGGTGTCCGTACCCGTTGGCTACACCTTC
NA,15,TRBV4-1,NA,TRBJ1-3,CASSQAVPNWNTIYF,TGCGCCAGCAGCCAAGCCGTGCCAAACTGGAACACCATATATTTT